The sequence of this TCR beta chain was determined in a study of neurological immune-mediated disorders. TCRdb analysed the 5' RACE reads with MiXCR anew, one entry per CDR3 protein. The table has roughly 60,000 distinct CDR3 sequences, under 5.5% seen once; the top ten hold approximately 3.2%. This clonotype occurred many times. This CDR3 region has 16 residues. The V segment lost 4 bases and the J segment 0 bases; nucleotides outside the gene matches: 5. Per germline, CDR1 SGHVS and CDR2 FQNEAQ. This chain joins TRBV7-8 and TRBJ1-3; the match to TRBD1 covers 8 bases. The clonotype comes from a woman between 45 and 65 years old with multiple sclerosis. Sequencing input: PBMCs. CDR3 coding DNA: TGTGCCAGCAGCTCGGTTACAGGGGGCTCTGGAAACACCATATATTTT. Its translation: CASSSVTGGSGNTIYF.